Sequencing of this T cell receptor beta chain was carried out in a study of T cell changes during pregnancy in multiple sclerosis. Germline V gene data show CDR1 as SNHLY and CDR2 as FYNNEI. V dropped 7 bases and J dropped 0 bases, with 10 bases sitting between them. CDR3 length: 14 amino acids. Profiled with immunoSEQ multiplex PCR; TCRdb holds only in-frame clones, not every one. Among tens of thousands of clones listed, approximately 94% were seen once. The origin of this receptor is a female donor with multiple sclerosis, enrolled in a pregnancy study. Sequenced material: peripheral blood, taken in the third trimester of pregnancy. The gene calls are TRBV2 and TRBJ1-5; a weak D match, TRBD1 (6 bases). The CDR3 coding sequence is TGTGCCAGCAATACAGGGAGTAGCAATCAGCCCCAGCATTTT. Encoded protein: CASNTGSSNQPQHF. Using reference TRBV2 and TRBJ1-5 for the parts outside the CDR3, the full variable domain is EPEVTQTPSHQVTQMGQEVILRCVPISNHLYFYWYRQILGQKVEFLVSFYNNEISEKSEIFDDQFSVERPDGSNFTLKIRSTKLEDSAMYFCASNTGSSNQPQHFGDGTRLSIL.